What follows are 20 T cell receptor beta chains derived from one specimen sequenced in a study of shared clonotypes between healthy human individuals. Measured with immunoSEQ multiplex PCR; TCRdb has only the in-frame clones, and not every one. In the table there are roughly 2.6 million clones, roughly 92% of which are singletons. Source material: naive CD4+ T cells sorted from blood. The sample's subset: CD45RA+ positively selected. The receptors originated from a man in his late teens or twenties in good health.

The rearrangement joins TRBV19 to TRBJ1-2; a weak D match, TRBD1 (6 bases). Germline V gene lookup returns CDR1 LNHDA and CDR2 SQIVND (reference sequence). This CDR3 spans 12 amino acids. Trimming shortened V by 5 bases and J by 5 bases, and 9 bases separated the two germline ends. The CDR3 coding sequence is TGTGCCAGTAGTGGGGGCCGGTATGGCTACACCTTC. Its protein is CASSGGRYGYTF.

The chain joins TRBV14 to TRBJ2-5, with D perhaps TRBD2 (5 bases). This CDR3 has 13 amino acids. Trimming took 1 base from V and 6 from J, leaving 9 bases between them. Germline loops: CDR1 SGHDN, CDR2 FVKESK. CDR3 nucleotide sequence: TGTGCCAGCAGCCAAGCTGGACTCCAGACCCAGTACTTC. This sequence encodes CASSQAGLQTQYF.

The V call is TRBV5-1, the J call TRBJ2-5; TRBD1 aligns across 10 bases. Germline CDR1 SGHRS, CDR2 YFSETQ. V lost 0 bases and J lost 5; bases outside the gene matches: 7. The CDR3 extends over 16 amino acids. In DNA, the CDR3 is TGCGCCAGCAGCTTGGACGGGACAGGGGTGGTGGAGACCCAGTACTTC. Amino acid sequence: CASSLDGTGVVETQYF.

The chain joins TRBV4-1 to TRBJ2-3, with D hard to call. The germline V and J ends were trimmed by 0 bases and 1 base, with 5 bases remaining between them. The CDR3 length is 14 residues. Germline CDR1 is MGHRA and CDR2 is YSYEKL. The CDR3 spells CASSQDDRTDTQYF. The CDR3 nucleotides are TGCGCCAGCAGCCAAGATGACCGCACAGATACGCAGTATTTT.

This chain uses TRBV19 with TRBJ1-5; D is possibly TRBD1 (6 bases). The V end was cut by 2 bases, the J end by 4 bases, with 15 bases between. Germline loops: CDR1 LNHDA, CDR2 SQIVND (reference sequence). The CDR3 has 16 amino acids. The CDR3 DNA reads TGTGCCAGTAGTATACTAGGGGACAAGTCAAATCAGCCCCAGCATTTT. Its translation is CASSILGDKSNQPQHF.

The J gene is TRBJ2-5, the V gene TRBV5-5, with D unresolved. There are 13 residues in the CDR3. Trimming shortened V by 4 bases and J by 5 bases, and 12 bases separated the two germline ends. Germline CDR1 reads SGHKS; CDR2 reads YYEKEE (reference sequence). The CDR3 DNA reads TGTGCCAGCAGCCAATCTCTATGGGAGACCCAGTACTTC. This sequence encodes CASSQSLWETQYF.

V and J are TRBV18 and TRBJ2-2; D not resolved. CDR3 length: 17 amino acids. Trimming cost V 0 bases and J 0 bases, with 11 bases left between them. Germline lookup yields CDR1 KGHSH and CDR2 LQKENI. The CDR3 protein is CASSPPMLASNTGELFF. DNA for the CDR3: TGTGCCAGCTCACCACCTATGCTCGCTTCGAACACCGGGGAGCTGTTTTTT.

The chain links TRBV5-6 to TRBJ1-6; D not certain. This CDR3 spans 13 amino acids. Germline assignment: CDR1 SGHDT and CDR2 YYEEEE. Trimming removed 4 bases at V and 6 bases at J, with 8 bases between. The CDR3 is CASSTDPNSPLHF. The CDR3 DNA reads TGTGCCAGCAGCACCGACCCTAATTCACCCCTCCACTTT.

This clone has a handful of counts. This chain joins TRBV9 and TRBJ1-6; D is unclear. V was trimmed by 1 base and J by 7 bases, leaving 12 bases between them. The length of the CDR3 is 15 residues. From germline, CDR1 is SGDLS and CDR2 YYNGEE. In nucleotides, the CDR3 is TGTGCCAGCAGCGTAAATGATAGGGTGAATTCACCCCTCCACTTT. The encoded protein is CASSVNDRVNSPLHF.

The gene calls are TRBV19 and TRBJ2-4; TRBD2 aligns across 9 bases. The CDR3 sequence is 17 residues long. With V trimmed by 3 bases and J by 7 bases, 13 bases remained unmatched. Germline V gene data show CDR1 as LNHDA and CDR2 as SQIVND (reference sequence). CDR3: CASSIPGGAGGVNIQYF. Written as DNA, the CDR3 is TGTGCCAGTAGTATCCCCGGTGGAGCGGGAGGAGTGAACATTCAGTACTTC.

The chain combines TRBV6-1 with TRBJ2-3, with D unclear. Germline-derived CDR1 and CDR2 are MNHNS and SASEGT. V lost 7 bases and J lost 2, with 13 bases in between. The CDR3 is 14 residues long. The CDR3 region is CASTLTRSTDTQYF. The CDR3 DNA sequence: TGTGCCAGCACTCTGACACGGTCCACAGATACGCAGTATTTT.

This sequence joins TRBV15 and TRBJ1-5, with 8 bases fitting TRBD1. The CDR3 is made up of 17 amino acids. CDR1 LNHNV and CDR2 YYDKDF come from the germline V gene (reference sequence). After removal of 0 bases from V and 2 bases from J, the junction contained 6 bases not matched to a gene. The DNA of the CDR3 is TGTGCCACCAGCAGAGACCCAGGGGGCATGGGCAATCAGCCCCAGCATTTT. Its protein product is CATSRDPGGMGNQPQHF. Based on the CDR3 plus reference TRBV15 and TRBJ1-5, the full variable domain is DAMVIQNPRYQVTQFGKPVTLSCSQTLNHNVMYWYQQKSSQAPKLLFHYYDKDFNNEADTPDNFQSRRPNTSFCFLDIRSPGLGDTAMYLCATSRDPGGMGNQPQHFGDGTRLSIL.

This clone was counted a single time. The J gene is TRBJ2-1, the V gene TRBV25-1, with D perhaps given as TRBD1 or TRBD2 (5 bases each). The germline V gene encodes CDR1 MGHDK and CDR2 SYGVNS. Trimming shortened V by 1 base and J by 7 bases, and 17 bases separated the two germline ends. This CDR3 spans 16 amino acids. Here the CDR3 DNA reads TGTGCCAGCAGTGAATTAGGTAGCCGGGGCAGGAATGAGCAGTTCTTC. It yields the protein CASSELGSRGRNEQFF.

This chain connects TRBV18 to TRBJ2-1, with 7 bases that match TRBD2. CDR3 size: 14 residues. Germline assignment: CDR1 KGHSH and CDR2 LQKENI. After removal of 1 base from V and 10 bases from J, the junction contained 7 bases not matched to a gene. CDR3 nucleotide sequence: TGTGCCAGCTCACCACAGAGATTAGCGGGCGAGCAGTTCTTC. The encoded protein is CASSPQRLAGEQFF. Using reference TRBV18 and TRBJ2-1 for the parts outside the CDR3, the full variable domain is NAGVMQNPRHLVRRRGQEARLRCSPMKGHSHVYWYRQLPEEGLKFMVYLQKENIIDESGMPKERFSAEFPKEGPSILRIQQVVRGDSAAYFCASSPQRLAGEQFFGPGTRLTVL.

The rearrangement uses TRBV10-3 and TRBJ1-1, with a weak D call TRBD1 (5 bases). The germline gives CDR1 ENHRY, CDR2 SYGVKD. V was shortened by 3 bases and J by 7 bases, with 21 bases between the two germline ends. CDR3 length: 16 amino acids. Here the CDR3 reads CAISDPSRAGSNEAFF. CDR3 DNA sequence: TGTGCCATCAGTGATCCTAGCCGGGCAGGGTCGAATGAAGCTTTCTTT.

J is TRBJ2-1 and V is TRBV19; 8 bases line up with TRBD2. In germline, CDR1 is LNHDA, CDR2 SQIVND (reference sequence). This CDR3 is 15 amino acids long. Unmatched junction bases numbered 13, after V lost 5 bases and J lost 10 bases. CDR3 region: CASSPAGLAGGEQFF. The DNA of the CDR3 is TGTGCCAGTAGTCCCGCCGGACTAGCCGGCGGGGAGCAGTTCTTC.

The rearrangement joins TRBV5-5 to TRBJ1-2; possible D gene TRBD1, 5 bases. The germline gives CDR1 SGHKS, CDR2 YYEKEE (reference sequence). V lost 5 bases to trimming and J lost 4 bases, with 21 bases between them. The CDR3 runs to 16 residues. Here the CDR3 DNA reads TGTGCCAGCAGACCCTTGGACAATACCCAAGCCTATGGCTACACCTTC. Translating it yields CASRPLDNTQAYGYTF.

This clone came up a few times. The same CDR3 is also encoded by other DNA sequences in this sample. The chain carries TRBV29-1 and TRBJ1-2; D gene ambiguous. Germline loops: CDR1 SQVTM, CDR2 ANQGSEA. Deletions cut 3 bases from V and 6 bases from J, with 5 bases between. The CDR3 spans 10 residues. CDR3 in amino acids: CSVDRDGYTF. The CDR3 nucleotides are TGCAGCGTTGACCGCGATGGCTACACCTTC.

V gene TRBV29-1 combines with J gene TRBJ2-2, with 12 bases matching TRBD1. V was clipped by 4 bases and J by 6 bases; unmatched bases: 6. This CDR3 is 15 amino acids long. Germline V gene lookup returns CDR1 SQVTM and CDR2 ANQGSEA. The CDR3 loop reads CSVAGTGGMAGELFF. The CDR3 nucleotides are TGCAGCGTTGCTGGGACAGGGGGCATGGCCGGGGAGCTGTTTTTT.

This chain connects TRBV5-1 to TRBJ1-1; no definite D call. This CDR3 is 14 amino acids long. Deletions cut 2 bases from V and 5 bases from J, with 13 bases between. Germline CDR1 SGHRS, CDR2 YFSETQ. The CDR3 loop reads CASSFRGEVTEAFF. As DNA, the CDR3 is TGCGCCAGCAGCTTCCGTGGTGAAGTTACTGAAGCTTTCTTT.